The subject of this entry is one T cell receptor beta chain. No antigen is known for it. It was 5'RACE with constant-segment primers that produced the TCR alpha and TCR beta cDNA libraries, which carried sample barcodes and UMIs. TCRdb itself ran the 5' RACE reads through MiXCR, one entry per CDR3 protein. The table records approximately 48,000 distinct CDR3 sequences, roughly 7% of them present only once. This sample is drawn from a study of T-cell memory formation after mild COVID-19. Broader study findings: From day 15 to 85, contracting clones were balanced between CD4 and CD8, whereas later expanders leaned toward CD4+. Largely, contracting CD4+ clones fell within CM and EM, and contracting CD8+ clones within EMRA.

Germline V lookup: CDR1 SGDLS, CDR2 YYNGEE. This CDR3 has 12 residues. V was clipped by 3 bases and J by 11 bases, with 14 bases between them. The specimen was PBMCs or a T cell subset sorted from them (not recorded which). This TCR came from a man between 18 and 29 years old who had mild COVID-19 (a few samples of this study predate the infection). Cell type and time point are not known. V and J are TRBV9 and TRBJ1-1; D may be TRBD1 (6 bases). This CDR3 reads CASSANQGPAFF. The CDR3 DNA is TGTGCCAGCAGCGCTAATCAGGGGCCCGCTTTCTTT.